One and the same sample provided the 21 T cell receptor beta chains below, sequenced in a study of OX40 agonist ivuxolimab in advanced cancers. The table came from immunoSEQ multiplex PCR; TCRdb's copy has only in-frame clones and leaves some out. The sample has fewer than 30,000 clones, approximately 86% seen once. The material was CD4+ or CD8+ T cells sorted from blood, obtained in a trial of the OX40 agonist ivuxolimab. All receptors derive from an adult with an advanced solid tumor such as melanoma, head and neck, liver or kidney cancer.

V and J are TRBV6-5 and TRBJ1-2; D unresolved. The V gene's germline CDR1 is MNHEY and CDR2 SVGAGI. The CDR3 loop spans 13 amino acids. V lost 8 bases to trimming and J lost 4 bases, with 14 bases between them. Here the CDR3 reads CASSGDRGYGYTF. The CDR3 nucleotides read TGTGCCAGCTCAGGCGACCGCGGCTATGGCTACACCTTC.

The chain has TRBV6-6 and TRBJ1-2; 7 positions match TRBD1. Trimming took 3 bases from V and 1 from J; bases not matched to a gene: 8. This CDR3 comprises 16 residues. Germline CDR1 and CDR2: MNHNY and SVGAGI (reference sequence). The CDR3 region has the DNA TGTGCCAGCAGTTATACACCACAGGGGATTAACTATGGCTACACCTTC. Its protein product is CASSYTPQGINYGYTF.

The chain employs TRBV6-1 and TRBJ1-2; D is ambiguous. From germline, CDR1 is MNHNS and CDR2 SASEGT. This CDR3 region has 15 residues. Deletions cut 5 bases from V and 4 bases from J, with 17 bases between. The CDR3 loop reads CASSRLLRKTYGYTF. DNA for the CDR3: TGTGCCAGCAGTCGACTCTTGCGAAAGACCTATGGCTACACCTTC.

The chain uses TRBV9 and TRBJ1-2; no firm D call. The V end lost 4 bases, the J end lost 7 bases, and 8 bases lay between the germline ends. The CDR3 spans 11 residues. Germline assignment: CDR1 SGDLS and CDR2 YYNGEE. CDR3 residues: CASSSRTGYTF. Here the CDR3 DNA reads TGTGCCAGCAGCTCCAGGACTGGCTACACCTTC.

The chain carries TRBV7-2 and TRBJ2-3; no reliable D call. Germline V gene sequence: CDR1 SGHTA, CDR2 FQGNSA. The CDR3 has 15 residues. V was clipped by 3 bases and J by 6 bases, with 16 bases between them. The CDR3 DNA reads TGTGCCAGCAGCTTTCGGCCCAATACCGGGGATACGCAGTATTTT. As protein: CASSFRPNTGDTQYF.

The gene calls are TRBV9 and TRBJ1-6; TRBD1 is a possible D gene (5 bases). V lost 3 bases to trimming and J lost 5 bases, with 12 bases between them. This CDR3 is 15 amino acids long. Germline V CDR1 and CDR2: SGDLS, YYNGEE. The DNA of the CDR3 is TGTGCCAGCAGCGCGGCGGGACTCAATAATTCACCCCTCCACTTT. This sequence encodes CASSAAGLNNSPLHF.

V usage is TRBV27 and J usage is TRBJ1-5, with D tentatively TRBD1 (5 bases). Trimming pared 5 bases from V and 8 bases from J, leaving 19 bases between. CDR1 MNHEY and CDR2 SMNVEV come from the germline V gene (reference sequence). CDR3 length: 15 amino acids. Written as DNA, the CDR3 is TGTGCCAGCAGTATGTCGACAGCTATGTTAGAGCCCCAGCATTTT. It translates to CASSMSTAMLEPQHF.

The chain joins TRBV27 to TRBJ2-1; D is undetermined. Germline assignment: CDR1 MNHEY and CDR2 SMNVEV (reference sequence). V was pared by 2 bases and J by 6 bases, with 11 bases between. The CDR3 sequence is 14 residues long. The DNA of the CDR3 is TGTGCCAGCAGTTTAGGTTACCCTAGCAATGAGCAGTTCTTC. Translation gives CASSLGYPSNEQFF.

The chain employs TRBV19 and TRBJ1-1, with 10 bases lining up with TRBD1. Germline V gene data show CDR1 as LNHDA and CDR2 as SQIVND (reference sequence). The CDR3 length is 15 residues. The V gene end was trimmed by 5 bases and the J gene end by 6 bases; junction bases not matched to a gene: 9. The CDR3 loop reads CASSAPGQGLPEAFF. CDR3 nucleotide sequence: TGTGCCAGTAGTGCCCCGGGACAGGGGTTACCTGAAGCTTTCTTT.

This clone has just one count. The genes are TRBV6-1 and TRBJ1-5; 8 bases map to TRBD1. The CDR3 contains 16 residues. Trimming took 3 bases from V and 0 from J; bases not matched to a gene: 4. The germline gives CDR1 MNHNS, CDR2 SASEGT. Written as DNA, the CDR3 is TGTGCCAGCAGTGACATTACAGGGGGTAGCAATCAGCCCCAGCATTTT. Translating gives CASSDITGGSNQPQHF.

V usage is TRBV5-6 and J usage is TRBJ2-7, with a possible D match to TRBD2 (6 bases). The CDR3 has 11 amino acids. Germline V gene data show CDR1 as SGHDT and CDR2 as YYEEEE. Trimming removed 7 bases from V and 7 bases from J, with 12 bases in between. This chain's CDR3 is CASWGGVEQYF. In DNA form, the CDR3 reads TGTGCCAGCTGGGGCGGGGTAGAGCAGTACTTC.

In this sample, this clone turned up once. The CDR3 is CASSQRTSGGYTDTQYF. The DNA of the CDR3 is TGCGCCAGCAGCCAGAGAACTAGCGGGGGCTACACAGATACGCAGTATTTT. The chain employs TRBV5-1 and TRBJ2-3, with 11 bases matching TRBD2. Germline-derived CDR1 and CDR2 are SGHRS and YFSETQ. The CDR3 is made up of 17 amino acids. Losses at the gene ends were 4 bases for V and 2 bases for J; bases not matched to a gene: 9.

This chain links TRBV10-3 with TRBJ1-1; 7 bases align to TRBD1. The V gene's germline CDR1 is ENHRY and CDR2 SYGVKD. V shed 2 bases and J 4 bases; nucleotides not matched to a gene: 1. CDR3 length: 13 residues. As DNA, the CDR3 is TGTGCCATCAGTGAGGGACAGGTCACTGAAGCTTTCTTT. Its translation: CAISEGQVTEAFF.

The V and J genes are TRBV12-5 and TRBJ2-1; maybe TRBD2 (6 bases). Germline CDR1 reads LGHNT; CDR2 reads FRNRAP. The CDR3 totals 14 residues. V was pared by 8 bases and J by 1 base, with 12 bases between. The CDR3: CASLLAVSYNEQFF. In DNA, the CDR3 is TGTGCTAGTTTACTAGCAGTTTCCTACAATGAGCAGTTCTTC.

The chain joins TRBV9 to TRBJ1-4; possibly TRBD1 for D (5 bases). Trimming stripped 0 bases from V and 2 bases from J, with 5 bases between. This CDR3 spans 14 amino acids. The germline V gene encodes CDR1 SGDLS and CDR2 YYNGEE. The CDR3, as DNA: TGTGCCAGCAGCGTAGGACAGACTAATGAAAAACTGTTTTTT. It encodes CASSVGQTNEKLFF.

This clone was seen a few times. V usage is TRBV4-3 and J usage is TRBJ2-3; TRBD2 is a possible D gene (6 bases). Germline V gene lookup returns CDR1 LGHNA and CDR2 YSLEER. The CDR3 spans 18 residues. V was pared by 0 bases and J by 0 bases, with 16 bases between. CDR3 region: CASSQEGLAGYSTDTQYF. DNA for the CDR3: TGCGCCAGCAGCCAAGAGGGATTGGCGGGGTATAGCACAGATACGCAGTATTTT.

The rearrangement joins TRBV19 to TRBJ1-2, with 7 bases matching TRBD1. V shed 4 bases and J 2 bases; nucleotides not matched to a gene: 13. Germline loops: CDR1 LNHDA, CDR2 SQIVND (reference sequence). The CDR3 contains 17 residues. In DNA, the CDR3 is TGTGCCAGTAGTACCCAAAGGGGCGCCAGGGGGAACTATGGCTACACCTTC. Translation: CASSTQRGARGNYGYTF.

The rearrangement joins TRBV25-1 to TRBJ2-7; D perhaps matches TRBD2 (6 bases). The CDR3 consists of 11 residues. V was clipped by 2 bases and J by 10 bases, with 9 bases between them. CDR1 is MGHDK and CDR2 is SYGVNS in the germline V gene. The CDR3 sequence is CASSEGGKQYF. In DNA form, the CDR3 reads TGTGCCAGCAGTGAAGGGGGGAAACAGTACTTC.

The chain uses TRBV7-6 and TRBJ1-2; D gene ambiguous. This CDR3 comprises 18 residues. Germline V lookup: CDR1 SGHVS, CDR2 FNYEAQ. Trimming took 5 bases from V and 7 from J, leaving 29 bases between them. DNA for the CDR3: TGTGCCAGCAGCCTCGCGGACGTATACGCCGGGCGAGGAGGTGGCTACACCTTC. This gives the protein CASSLADVYAGRGGGYTF.

This chain links TRBV7-2 with TRBJ2-1, with a possible D match to TRBD2 (5 bases). Trimming removed 4 bases at V and 0 bases at J, with 7 bases between. The CDR3 covers 14 residues. Germline V gene lookup returns CDR1 SGHTA and CDR2 FQGNSA. The CDR3 loop is CASSYGSSYNEQFF. CDR3 in DNA: TGTGCCAGCAGCTATGGGAGCTCCTACAATGAGCAGTTCTTC.

The CDR3 nucleotides read TGTGCCAGCAGTTGGAAGGAGGGGGACACTGAAGCTTTCTTT. The encoded protein is CASSWKEGDTEAFF. This sequence joins TRBV27 and TRBJ1-1; D might be TRBD1 (6 bases). Germline lookup yields CDR1 MNHEY and CDR2 SMNVEV (reference sequence). The length of the CDR3 is 14 residues. The germline V and J ends were trimmed by 4 bases and 3 bases, with 12 bases remaining between them.